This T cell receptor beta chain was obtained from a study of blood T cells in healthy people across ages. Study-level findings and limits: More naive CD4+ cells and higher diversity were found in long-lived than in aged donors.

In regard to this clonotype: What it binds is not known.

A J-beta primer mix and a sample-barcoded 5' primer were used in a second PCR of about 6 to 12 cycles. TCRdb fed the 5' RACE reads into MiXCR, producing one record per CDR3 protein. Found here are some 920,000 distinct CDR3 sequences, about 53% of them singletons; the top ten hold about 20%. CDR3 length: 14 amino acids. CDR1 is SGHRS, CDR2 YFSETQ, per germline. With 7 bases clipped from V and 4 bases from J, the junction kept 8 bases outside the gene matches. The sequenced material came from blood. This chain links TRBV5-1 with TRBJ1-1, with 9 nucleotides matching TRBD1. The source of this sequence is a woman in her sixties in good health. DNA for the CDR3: TGCGCCAGCTCCCACAGGGGGCAAGGCACTGAAGCTTTCTTT. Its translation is CASSHRGQGTEAFF.